This is a list of T cell receptor beta chains from one sample in a study of lymphopenia after photon versus proton radiotherapy. Libraries were prepared by immunoSEQ multiplex PCR; TCRdb keeps only in-frame clonotypes and omits some of them. The table has 75,000 or so clones, over 70% seen once. This specimen consisted of peripheral blood, obtained from a patient treated with proton-based radiotherapy. The receptors were sampled from a man aged 55 to 69 with pancreatic cancer. Each CDR3 is given with its conserved first and last residue. D genes are given only for firm matches. Clone size appears in some rows only: once, few, many, or a class for an expanded clone.

>TRBV27|-|-|TRBJ1-1
CASRRAEEAFF
TGTGCCAGCAGAAGGGCGGAAGAAGCTTTCTTT
>TRBV6-8|-|-|TRBJ1-5
CASSYQLGGQISNQPQHF
TGTGCCAGCAGTTACCAGTTGGGGGGCCAGATTAGCAATCAGCCCCAGCATTTT
>TRBV5-1|-|TRBD2|TRBJ2-3
CASSLAVGLAVTDTQYF
TGCGCCAGCAGCTTGGCCGTGGGACTAGCGGTTACAGATACGCAGTATTTT
>TRBV7-2|once|-|TRBJ2-1
CASSDSGQPYNEQFF
TGTGCCAGCAGCGATAGCGGCCAACCCTACAATGAGCAGTTCTTC
>TRBV7-9|-|-|TRBJ1-5
CASSPDGAHNQPQHF
TGTGCCAGCAGCCCCGACGGTGCACACAATCAGCCCCAGCATTTT
>TRBV28|-|-|TRBJ1-5
CASSLMGGLSHHF
TGTGCCAGCAGTTTAATGGGCGGCCTGTCTCATCATTTT
>TRBV19|-|-|TRBJ1-5
CASSIPRGGNQPQHF
TGTGCCAGTAGTATCCCCCGGGGAGGCAATCAGCCCCAGCATTTT
>TRBV4-2|-|-|TRBJ1-1
CASSPPGVNTEAFF
TGTGCCAGCAGCCCCCCGGGAGTGAACACTGAAGCTTTCTTT
>TRBV5-6|-|-|TRBJ2-7
CASSLGLREQYF
TGTGCCAGCAGCTTGGGGTTGCGGGAGCAGTACTTC
>TRBV19|once|TRBD1|TRBJ1-2
CASSIRGARGHHYGYTF
TGTGCCAGTAGTATTCGAGGGGCCAGGGGGCATCACTATGGCTACACCTTC
>TRBV5-4|-|-|TRBJ2-1
CASSHAGQWAYNEQFF
TGTGCCAGCAGCCATGCCGGCCAGTGGGCTTACAATGAGCAGTTCTTC
>TRBV30|-|-|TRBJ1-3
CAWDGSSGNTIYF
TGTGCCTGGGACGGCAGCTCTGGAAACACCATATATTTT
>TRBV4-2|-|-|TRBJ2-1
CASSRIGTIGNEQFF
TGTGCCAGCAGCCGTATAGGGACAATCGGAAATGAGCAGTTCTTC
>TRBV14|-|-|TRBJ2-2
CASSKTRGQGNTGELFF
TGTGCCAGCAGCAAAACTCGGGGGCAGGGGAACACCGGGGAGCTGTTTTTT
>TRBV28|-|TRBD1|TRBJ2-7
CASGRGNYEQYF
TGTGCCAGCGGCAGGGGGAACTACGAGCAGTACTTC
>TRBV28|few|-|TRBJ2-5
CASRWQGGTQYF
TGTGCCAGCAGGTGGCAGGGAGGGACCCAGTACTTC
>TRBV28|once|-|TRBJ1-1
CASSFRMNTEAFF
TGTGCCAGCAGTTTTCGTATGAACACTGAAGCTTTCTTT
>TRBV11-2|-|-|TRBJ1-2
CASRIGWGDGGYTF
TGTGCCAGCAGAATAGGGTGGGGCGACGGTGGCTACACCTTC
>TRBV30|-|-|TRBJ2-3
CAWSRKVDTQYF
TGTGCCTGGAGTCGAAAGGTGGATACGCAGTATTTT
>TRBV4-3|once|-|TRBJ2-2
CASSVFYTGELFF
TGCGCCAGCAGCGTATTTTACACCGGGGAGCTGTTTTTT
>TRBV11-3|-|TRBD2|TRBJ2-1
CASSLAIFFSPSGPYNEQFF
TGTGCCAGCAGCTTAGCGATTTTCTTCTCCCCTAGCGGGCCCTACAATGAGCAGTTCTTC
>TRBV5-1|few|TRBD2|TRBJ2-1
CASSLASSGVQYNEQFF
TGCGCCAGCAGCTTGGCCTCTAGCGGGGTCCAGTACAATGAGCAGTTCTTC
>TRBV6-6|-|-|TRBJ2-3
CASSPSGTHTQYF
TGTGCCAGCAGTCCCTCCGGGACACATACGCAGTATTTT
>TRBV28|-|-|TRBJ2-2
CASRRRPLIGELFF
TGTGCCAGCAGGAGAAGACCCTTAATCGGGGAGCTGTTTTTT
>TRBV10-3|-|TRBD2|TRBJ2-1
CAINPGLAGYNEQFF
TGTGCCATCAACCCGGGACTAGCGGGGTACAATGAGCAGTTCTTC
>TRBV5-1|-|-|TRBJ2-3
CASSLVQVTDTQYF
TGCGCCAGCAGCTTGGTTCAGGTCACAGATACGCAGTATTTT
>TRBV29-1|-|TRBD1|TRBJ2-7
CSVITTGSFYEQYF
TGCAGCGTTATCACGACAGGGAGCTTCTACGAGCAGTACTTC
>TRBV25-1|-|TRBD1|TRBJ1-4
CASKDRGKLFF
TGTGCCAGCAAAGACAGGGGCAAACTGTTTTTT
>TRBV6-5|-|-|TRBJ1-5
CASSYTGSENQPQHF
TGTGCCAGCAGTTACACCGGGAGCGAAAATCAGCCCCAGCATTTT
>TRBV29-1|-|-|TRBJ1-1
CSVGKGINTEAFF
TGCAGCGTTGGAAAGGGGATTAACACTGAAGCTTTCTTT
>TRBV30|-|-|TRBJ1-5
CAWSHQGGGQPQHF
TGTGCCTGGTCCCACCAGGGCGGGGGTCAGCCCCAGCATTTT
>TRBV27|-|-|TRBJ2-1
CASSFWRGAHNEQFF
-